Detailed here is one TCR beta chain. V lost 3 bases and J 6 bases, leaving 13 bases between the germline ends. The CDR3 has 14 amino acids. Germline assignment: CDR1 SGDLS and CDR2 YYNGEE. This entry is derived from a study of OX40 agonist ivuxolimab in advanced cancers. Data came from immunoSEQ multiplex PCR; TCRdb stores just in-frame clones and leaves some out. The top ten clones hold roughly 9% of a sample with about 38,000 clones, around 93% of them seen once. The J gene is TRBJ2-1, the V gene TRBV9; D gene ambiguous. The sequence derives from an adult with an advanced solid tumor such as melanoma, head and neck, liver or kidney cancer. The starting material was CD4+ or CD8+ T cells sorted from blood, obtained in a trial of the OX40 agonist ivuxolimab. CDR3 amino acids: CASSALPAPNEQFF. CDR3 coding DNA: TGTGCCAGCAGCGCCTTACCGGCCCCCAATGAGCAGTTCTTC.